Following are 25 T cell receptor beta chains from one sample sequenced in a study of CD4 and CD8 cells across lung adenocarcinoma regions. MiXCR was run by TCRdb on the PCR reads, yielding one entry per CDR3 protein. The data show 20,000 to 30,000 distinct CDR3 sequences, about 51% seen once. Input material: CD4+ T cells from the center of a lung tumor. The receptors shown here come from a male donor with lung adenocarcinoma. The CD4 and CD8 labels of this study may be unreliable.

This clonotype has ten or more counts. The gene calls are TRBV6-1 and TRBJ1-1, with 7 bases lining up with TRBD1. The CDR3 sequence is 12 residues long. V shed 10 bases and J 1 base; nucleotides not matched to a gene: 3. Looked up from germline, CDR1 is MNHNS and CDR2 is SASEGT. The CDR3 spells CATRTGNTEAFF. CDR3 bases: TGTGCCACCCGGACAGGGAACACTGAAGCTTTCTTT.

This clonotype was seen many times. The chain links TRBV27 to TRBJ2-1; D is possibly TRBD2 (5 bases). The ends were cut back, 3 bases at V and 3 bases at J, with 9 bases in the middle. Germline loops: CDR1 MNHEY, CDR2 SMNVEV (reference sequence). The CDR3 is 14 residues long. The CDR3 here is CASSFTSYYNEQFF. For the CDR3, the DNA is TGTGCCAGCAGTTTCACTAGTTACTACAATGAGCAGTTCTTC.

To note about this clonotype: Relative to the germline gene, one junction end is altered; a read error may explain this. The rearrangement links TRBV6-1 to TRBJ2-3; a weak D match, TRBD1 (5 bases). Germline CDR1 reads MNHNS; CDR2 reads SASEGT. The CDR3 covers 14 residues. Written as DNA, the CDR3 is TGTGCCGGCAGTGGCGGACACCCCCCAGAGACGCAGTATTTC. It encodes CAGSGGHPPETQYF.

This clonotype occurred many times. The CDR3 here is CASSFWDISYEQYF. The CDR3 bases are TGTGCCAGCAGTTTTTGGGACATCTCCTACGAGCAGTACTTC. The rearrangement joins TRBV28 to TRBJ2-7, with D possibly being TRBD1 (6 bases). The germline CDR1 and CDR2 sequences are MDHEN and SYDVKM. The CDR3 is 14 amino acids. Trimming shortened V by 3 bases and J by 0 bases, and 9 bases separated the two germline ends.

In the case of this clonotype: The junction departs from germline at one end; a sequencing error may be responsible. J is TRBJ2-5 and V is TRBV6-1, with a possible D match to TRBD2 (5 bases). In germline, CDR1 is MNHNS, CDR2 SASEGT. The CDR3 loop spans 14 amino acids. CDR3 region: CAGSGGRGQETQYF. For the CDR3, the DNA is TGTGCGGGCAGCGGCGGCCGTGGCCAAGAGACGCAGTACTTT.

In DNA form, the CDR3 reads TGCGCCAGCAGGGAGGGGGTGCTCACCGGGGCGCAGTATTTT. Protein sequence: CASREGVLTGAQYF. V gene TRBV10-1 combines with J gene TRBJ2-3; D tentatively fits TRBD1 or TRBD2 (6 bases each). Per germline, CDR1 WNHNN and CDR2 SYGVQD (reference sequence). This CDR3 comprises 14 residues. V was pared by 6 bases and J by 10 bases, with 20 bases between.

In its sample, this clonotype was seen many times. This chain uses TRBV12-3 or TRBV12-4 with TRBJ2-5; 8 nucleotides align to TRBD2. The CDR3 is 14 amino acids. The J segment lost 3 bases and the V segment lost 5 bases, leaving 5 bases of the junction unmatched. Here the CDR3 DNA reads TGTGCCAGCAGTGCCTCGGGACTAGAAGAGACCCAGTACTTC. Protein product: CASSASGLEETQYF.

With regard to this clonotype: One junction end does not reproduce the germline sequence, and a read error may be involved. This CDR3 is CASVGGPAGLAKDIQYF. As DNA, the CDR3 is TGTGCCAGCGTAGGGGGGCCCGCAGGTCTAGCCAAAGACATTCAGTACTTC. The chain carries TRBV27 and TRBJ2-4; D is tentatively TRBD1 or TRBD2 (6 bases each). Germline-derived CDR1 and CDR2 are MNHEY and SMNVEV (reference sequence). The CDR3 sequence is 17 residues long.

The V and J genes are TRBV6-1 and TRBJ2-1; TRBD1 matches 7 bases. Gene TRBJ2-7 matches the end of the DNA better, so the J call may be wrong. The CDR3 sequence is 14 residues long. Germline V gene sequence: CDR1 MNHNS, CDR2 SASEGT. In nucleotides, the CDR3 is TGTGCCAGCAGTGAGGGGGACAGCTCCTACGAGCAGTACTTC. This translates into CASSEGDSSYEQYF.

V gene TRBV11-2 combines with J gene TRBJ2-3, with D perhaps TRBD1 or TRBD2 (6 bases each). Germline CDR1 is SGHAT and CDR2 is FQNNGV. This CDR3 contains 17 residues. V was pared by 1 base and J by 2 bases, with 16 bases between. This chain's CDR3 is CASSLGRGHFITDTQYF. In DNA, the CDR3 is TGTGCCAGCAGCTTAGGGCGGGGACACTTTATCACAGATACGCAGTATTTT.

This clonotype was picked up many times. The chain combines TRBV6-1 with TRBJ2-7; possibly TRBD1 for D (5 bases). The CDR3 sequence is 14 residues long. Looked up from germline, CDR1 is MNHNS and CDR2 is SASEGT. The V and J ends lost 3 bases and 1 base respectively, with 10 bases between them. The CDR3 coding sequence is TGTGCCAGCAGTGAGACGGACAAGTCCTACGAGCAGTACTTC. It translates to CASSETDKSYEQYF.

This sequence joins TRBV10-2 and TRBJ2-3; TRBD2 aligns across 9 bases. Unmatched junction bases numbered 20, after V lost 6 bases and J lost 4 bases. Germline V gene sequence: CDR1 WSHSY, CDR2 SAAADI. This CDR3 spans 19 amino acids. The chain's CDR3 is CASRTGTAGGSGSADTQYF. CDR3 DNA: TGCGCCAGCAGGACCGGGACGGCCGGGGGTAGCGGGAGCGCAGATACGCAGTATTTT.

In DNA form, the CDR3 reads TGCGCCAGCAGCCCGAGTCCCGGGACTAGCGGGACAAACACAGATACGCAGTATTTT. This gives the protein CASSPSPGTSGTNTDTQYF. The J gene is TRBJ2-3, the V gene TRBV4-1; TRBD2 matches at 13 bases. This CDR3 region has 19 residues. The germline V gene has CDR1 MGHRA and CDR2 YSYEKL. Trimming removed 4 bases from V and 2 bases from J; junction bases left unmatched: 12.

V is TRBV6-5 and J is TRBJ1-1, with D hard to call. The CDR3 spans 15 residues. Germline CDR1 MNHEY, CDR2 SVGAGI. V was pared by 3 bases and J by 0 bases, with 11 bases between. CDR3 loop: CASSYRDNMNTEAFF. DNA of the CDR3: TGTGCCAGCAGTTATCGAGATAACATGAACACTGAAGCTTTCTTT.

The chain combines TRBV5-1 with TRBJ2-3; 11 bases are shared with TRBD2. The J call may be faulty, since TRBJ2-1 better matches the DNA end. This CDR3 contains 15 residues. CDR1 SGHRS and CDR2 YFSETQ come from the germline V gene. The CDR3 spells CASSSGGLAALEQFF. CDR3 DNA: TGCGCCAGCAGCTCGGGGGGACTAGCGGCCCTCGAGCAGTTCTTC.

The chain couples TRBV10-1 to TRBJ2-1; no definite D call. The V end lost 4 bases, the J end lost 6 bases, and 13 bases lay between the germline ends. The CDR3 is 14 residues long. CDR1 is WNHNN, CDR2 SYGVQD, per germline (reference sequence). This CDR3 is CASSVDQVGNEQFF. The DNA for the CDR3 is TGCGCCAGCAGTGTTGATCAAGTGGGCAATGAGCAGTTCTTC.

V is TRBV5-6 and J is TRBJ2-5; 12 bases are a match to TRBD2. After removal of 1 base from V and 5 bases from J, the junction contained 0 bases not matched to a gene. The germline CDR1 and CDR2 sequences are SGHDT and YYEEEE. This CDR3 is built from 14 residues. This CDR3 reads CASSLTSGRETQYF. For the CDR3, the DNA is TGTGCCAGCAGCTTGACTAGCGGGAGGGAGACCCAGTACTTC.

V gene TRBV27 combines with J gene TRBJ2-4; D might be TRBD2 (5 bases). The CDR3 runs to 14 residues. V lost 7 bases and J lost 13, with 23 bases in between. CDR1 and CDR2 (germline): MNHEY, SMNVEV (reference sequence). The CDR3 spells CASTRLGAKNTQYF. The CDR3 coding sequence is TGTGCCAGCACGAGGCTGGGAGCCAAAAACACGCAGTACTTC.

Concerning this clonotype: At one end, the junction sequence differs from germline, possibly due to a read error. The gene calls are TRBV10-2 and TRBJ2-2, with TRBD1 as a possible D gene (6 bases). The CDR3 sequence is 15 residues long. Germline CDR1 and CDR2: WSHSY and SAAADI. In DNA form, the CDR3 reads TGCGCCAGCTCCCCACAGGTAGCGAGGACAGAGGAGCAGTTTTTT. Its translation is CASSPQVARTEEQFF.

This rearrangement joins TRBV30 to TRBJ2-2; D not certain. The germline CDR1 and CDR2 sequences are GTSNPN and SVGIG (reference sequence). Trimming pared 3 bases from V and 6 bases from J, leaving 5 bases between. The CDR3 covers 11 residues. Here the CDR3 DNA reads TGTGCCTGGAGCGTCTCCGGGGAGCTGTTTTTT. Translating it yields CAWSVSGELFF. The whole variable domain, filled in from reference TRBV30 and TRBJ2-2, reads SQTIHQWPATLVQPVGSPLSLECTVEGTSNPNLYWYRQAAGRGLQLLFYSVGIGQISSEVPQNLSASRPQDRQFILSSKKLLLSDSGFYLCAWSVSGELFFGEGSRLTVL.

The chain couples TRBV20-1 to TRBJ2-1, with 8 bases matching TRBD2. This CDR3 contains 15 residues. Looked up from germline, CDR1 is DFQATT and CDR2 is SNEGSKA (reference sequence). Unmatched junction bases numbered 6, after V lost 3 bases and J lost 2 bases. DNA of the CDR3: TGCAGTGCTAGCGTCCCGGGACTAGCCTACAATGAGCAGTTCTTC. It encodes CSASVPGLAYNEQFF.

As regards this clonotype: One end of the junction varies from germline; a read error may be responsible. J is TRBJ2-3 and V is TRBV5-1; unclear D gene. CDR1 SGHRS and CDR2 YFSETQ come from the germline V gene. The CDR3 consists of 14 residues. DNA of the CDR3: TGCGCCAGCAGCCAACCAGAAGACAAAGATACTCAGTATTTT. Amino acid sequence: CASSQPEDKDTQYF.

Concerning this clonotype itself: An end of the junction differs from the germline gene, which may be a read error. The gene calls are TRBV12-3 or TRBV12-4 and TRBJ2-5; possibly TRBD1 or TRBD2 for D (6 bases each). The CDR3 runs to 14 residues. The CDR3 DNA follows: TGTGCGGGGCTCGGGGGCCGTCTCAAAGATACCCAGTACTTT. Amino acid sequence: CAGLGGRLKDTQYF.

This clonotype was counted only a few times. The rearrangement uses TRBV7-2 and TRBJ2-4; 7 positions agree with TRBD2. The J call may be in error: the DNA end matches TRBJ2-5 better. In germline, CDR1 is SGHTA, CDR2 FQGNSA. CDR3 length: 16 amino acids. The CDR3 loop is CASSPNLAGGRETQYF. For the CDR3, the DNA is TGTGCCAGCAGCCCAAATTTAGCGGGTGGGAGGGAGACCCAGTACTTC.

In this sample, this clonotype turned up many times. This chain connects TRBV6-5 to TRBJ2-7; perhaps TRBD1 as D (6 bases). Trimming shortened V by 0 bases and J by 0 bases, and 9 bases separated the two germline ends. Germline lookup yields CDR1 MNHEY and CDR2 SVGAGI. The CDR3 has 15 amino acids. The CDR3 loop is CASSYSAGVSYEQYF. In nucleotides, the CDR3 is TGTGCCAGCAGTTACTCAGCAGGGGTCTCCTACGAGCAGTACTTC.